Listed below are T cell receptor beta chains from one sample, sequenced in a study of blood T cell repertoires in COVID-19. Data came from immunoSEQ multiplex PCR; TCRdb stores just in-frame clones and leaves some out. The table has about 200,000 clones, 83% seen once. Sequenced input: peripheral blood. Receptors were obtained from a woman aged 40 to 50 with active or convalescent COVID-19. Both conserved end residues are part of each CDR3. The order of the fields is V gene, J gene, clone size, D gene, CDR3 DNA, CDR3 protein. A D gene is named only where the DNA matches it firmly. Clone size, where shown, is once, few, many, or a class for clones that have expanded.

>TRBV7-3|TRBJ2-3|.|TRBD2
TGTGCCAGCAGCTCCGGGACTAGCTTCACAGATACGCAGTATTTT
CASSSGTSFTDTQYF
>TRBV10-3|TRBJ2-3|few|.
TGTGCCATCAGCGGGAGTAGCACAGATACGCAGTATTTT
CAISGSSTDTQYF
>TRBV5-1|TRBJ1-1|.|TRBD1
TGCGCCAGCAGCTTGGCGACAGGGGGCACCACTGAAGCTTTCTTT
CASSLATGGTTEAFF
>TRBV24-1|TRBJ2-2|.|TRBD1
TGTGCCACCAGTGAGCTTGGGACAGCGAACACCGGGGAGCTGTTTTTT
CATSELGTANTGELFF
>TRBV30|TRBJ2-1|.|TRBD2
TGTGCCTGGAGTGGGGGACTACCCCAAGGGGAGCAGTTCTTC
CAWSGGLPQGEQFF
>TRBV7-2|TRBJ1-3|.|.
TGTGCCAGCAGCCCTGGACTGGTCTCTGGAAACACCATATATTTT
CASSPGLVSGNTIYF
>TRBV11-3|TRBJ2-3|.|.
TGTGCCAGCAGCTTAGATAATGTAGCGGACGGCACAGATACGCAGTATTTT
CASSLDNVADGTDTQYF
>TRBV7-2|TRBJ2-4|few|.
TGTGCCAGCAGCTTAGAACTGACACTAGCCAAAAACATTCAGTACTTC
CASSLELTLAKNIQYF
>TRBV9|TRBJ2-3|.|TRBD2
TGTGCCAGCAGCGTGGGGCTAGCGGGAGGGACAGATACGCAGTATTTT
CASSVGLAGGTDTQYF
>TRBV11-2|TRBJ2-7|.|TRBD2
TGTGCCAGCAGCGTAAGTTCTACGCGGGGGGTCCCCTACGAGCAGTACTTC
CASSVSSTRGVPYEQYF
>TRBV11-3|TRBJ2-7|.|.
TGTGCCAGCAGCTCATTCTACGAGCAGTACTTC
CASSSFYEQYF
>TRBV9|TRBJ2-7|.|.
TGTGCCAGCAGCGTCACAGGCGGCGCCTACGAGCAGTACTTC
CASSVTGGAYEQYF
>TRBV5-1|TRBJ2-7|.|TRBD1
TGCGCCAGCAGCTTGAGGACAGGGGCGTACGAGCAGTACTTC
CASSLRTGAYEQYF
>TRBV27|TRBJ2-7|.|TRBD1
TGTGCCAGCAGTTTGAGGGACAGGGGGCCCTACGAGCAGTACTTC
CASSLRDRGPYEQYF
>TRBV6-5|TRBJ2-7|few|TRBD2
TGTGCCAGCAGTCGACTAGCGGGGGCCTACGAGCAGTACTTC
CASSRLAGAYEQYF
>TRBV7-6|TRBJ2-3|.|TRBD2
TGTGCCAGCAGCTTATCGGCGGGGGGGCTGACAGATACGCAGTATTTT
CASSLSAGGLTDTQYF
>TRBV5-1|TRBJ2-7|.|TRBD1
TGCGCCAGCAGTTCGGGACAGGGGGCCTACGAGCAGTACTTC
CASSSGQGAYEQYF
>TRBV25-1|TRBJ1-5|.|.
TGTGCCAGCAGTGTTTCAAGGGGGCAGCCCCAGCATTTT
CASSVSRGQPQHF
>TRBV4-3|TRBJ2-3|.|.
TGCGCCAGCAGCCCCCAGACTAGCACAGATACGCAGTATTTT
CASSPQTSTDTQYF
>TRBV7-2|TRBJ2-7|once|TRBD1
TGTGCCAGCAGCACCGGGACAGGGCATCGCTCCTACGAGCAGTACTTC
CASSTGTGHRSYEQYF
>TRBV24-1|TRBJ2-1|once|TRBD2
TGTGCCACCAGTGGTTTTCGCACCAGGACTAGCCCTAACAATGAGCAGTTCTTC
CATSGFRTRTSPNNEQFF
>TRBV6-5|TRBJ2-7|few|TRBD2
TGTGCCAGCAGTTCTGCGATAGCGGGAGGAGAGTACGAGCAGTACTTC
CASSSAIAGGEYEQYF
>TRBV19|TRBJ2-6|.|TRBD1
TGTGCCAGTAAGGGCAGGGGGTTTTCAGGGGCCAACGTCCTGACTTTC
CASKGRGFSGANVLTF
>TRBV5-1|TRBJ1-3|.|.
TGCGCCAGCCAGGATAGCGCTGGAAACACCATATATTTT
CASQDSAGNTIYF
>TRBV9|TRBJ2-2|.|TRBD1
TGTGCCAGCAGCACGTGGACAGGGCCCGGGGAGCTGTTTTTT
CASSTWTGPGELFF
>TRBV27|TRBJ2-3|.|TRBD1
TGTGCCAGCAGTTTTGAGAGGGGGCTGGATACGCAGTATTTT
CASSFERGLDTQYF
>TRBV18|TRBJ2-1|.|.
TGTGCCAGCTCACCAACTCAGGGGCCTTACAATGAGCAGTTCTTC
CASSPTQGPYNEQFF
>TRBV5-1|TRBJ1-2|.|.
TGCGCCAGCAGCTTGGACAGGGACTATGGCTACACCTTC
CASSLDRDYGYTF
>TRBV6-2/TRBV6-3|TRBJ1-1|.|.
TGTGCCAGCAGCCGCCCGACAGGTTTGGATACTGAAGCTTTCTTT
CASSRPTGLDTEAFF
>TRBV7-2|TRBJ1-4|.|.
TGTGCCAGCAGCTTAGCGGCCGCTGAAAAACTGTTTTTT
CASSLAAAEKLFF
>TRBV19|TRBJ2-1|.|TRBD2
TGTGCCAGTAGTTCTAGCGGATTGTACAATGAGCAGTTCTTC
CASSSSGLYNEQFF
>TRBV2|TRBJ1-5|.|TRBD1
TGTGCCAGCAGAAGGTGGGGACAGGGCGATCAGCCCCAGCATTTT
CASRRWGQGDQPQHF
>TRBV11-3|TRBJ2-1|few|.
TGTGCCAGCGCCAGGGGGAGGAACAATGAGCAGTTCTTC
CASARGRNNEQFF
>TRBV5-8|TRBJ2-2|.|TRBD2
TGTGCCAGCAGCTCCCCTAGCGGGAGGGACACCGGGGAGCTGTTTTTT
CASSSPSGRDTGELFF
>TRBV28|TRBJ1-5|.|TRBD1
TGTGCCAGCAGTGGGGCGACAGGGAGCAATCAGCCCCAGCATTTT
CASSGATGSNQPQHF
>TRBV7-9|TRBJ1-6|.|.
TGTGCCAGCAGCTTAGCCGGCGGGGATTCACCCCTCCACTTT
CASSLAGGDSPLHF
>TRBV19|TRBJ2-2|.|TRBD1
TGTGCCAGTAGTAGGGACAGGGCGAACACCGGGGAGCTGTTTTTT
CASSRDRANTGELFF
>TRBV7-8|TRBJ1-2|.|.
TGTGCCAGCAGCCTTTTTATCTATGGCTACACCTTC
CASSLFIYGYTF
>TRBV4-3|TRBJ1-2|.|.
TGCGCCAGCAGCCAAGATTCGGTAGGGAGGGGCTACACCTTC
CASSQDSVGRGYTF
>TRBV5-4|TRBJ1-2|.|.
TGTGCCAGCAGCTCGCAGGGTTCGGACTATGGCTACACCTTC
CASSSQGSDYGYTF
>TRBV28|TRBJ1-2|.|.
TGTGCCAGCAGTTTTGGCAGTTATGGCTACACCTTC
CASSFGSYGYTF